The present T cell receptor beta chain was sequenced within a study of T cells in localized non-small cell lung cancer. With respect to this clone: What it recognizes is unknown.

CDR3 length: 13 amino acids. CDR1 and CDR2 from the germline V gene are MDHEN and SYDVKM. The V end lost 5 bases, the J end lost 0 bases, and 5 bases lay between the germline ends. Notes on the study in general: The study detected a median approximately 50 of the top 100 tumor clones in adjacent lung.

Here immunoSEQ multiplex PCR was the method, and the copy in TCRdb shows in-frame clones only, minus some. The table lists approximately 28,000 clones, 80% to 90% of them singletons. The chain has TRBV28 and TRBJ1-5, with D maybe TRBD1 (5 bases). The material was peripheral blood, obtained before any cancer treatment. This receptor was identified in a female donor over 55 with stage II squamous cell lung carcinoma. The chain's CDR3 is CASSTGSNQPQHF. The CDR3 nucleotides are TGTGCCAGCAGTACAGGTAGCAATCAGCCCCAGCATTTT. Complete variable domain (other parts from reference TRBV28 and TRBJ1-5): DVKVTQSSRYLVKRTGEKVFLECVQDMDHENMFWYRQDPGLGLRLIYFSYDVKMKEKGDIPEGYSVSREKKERFSLILESASTNQTSMYLCASSTGSNQPQHFGDGTRLSIL.